This TCR beta chain originates from a study of blood T cell repertoires in COVID-19. Study summary: Donors in the United States, Italy and Spain gave samples during acute or convalescent COVID-19. PBMCs, B-cell-depleted T cells, or T cells provided the cDNA or gDNA that made up the material.

Germline CDR1 reads LNHDA; CDR2 reads SQIVND (reference sequence). This CDR3 has 14 amino acids. V was cut by 5 bases and J by 4 bases, with 12 bases left in between. In the study's own analysis: Counts of nucleated cells, estimated from reference gene primer amplification, were obtained. Sequencing was performed with immunoSEQ multiplex PCR; in TCRdb, only in-frame clones are kept and a portion is missing. V, J and clone size reflect that table, while D and trimming were determined from the DNA. The sample has about 170,000 clones; 90% are singletons. This clonotype was obtained from a man aged 45-65 years with acute or convalescent COVID-19. The chain joins TRBV19 to TRBJ2-1; D is unresolved. The sequenced material came from peripheral blood. The CDR3, as DNA: TGTGCCAGTAGTTACAAGTCAGGATACAATGAGCAGTTCTTC. Translated, it gives CASSYKSGYNEQFF.